The 21 T cell receptor beta chains presented below share a single source sample, sequenced in a study of blood T cell repertoires in COVID-19. The method was immunoSEQ multiplex PCR; TCRdb's version includes in-frame clones alone and lacks a portion of them. The data contain about 160,000 clones, around 80% of them seen just once; the ten biggest clones take up roughly 15%. The sample was peripheral blood. The receptors here all came from a human donor with acute or convalescent COVID-19. The donor label of this sample is uncertain.

The V gene is TRBV5-1, the J gene TRBJ1-2; no firm D call. Trimming stripped 0 bases from V and 8 bases from J, with 20 bases between. The CDR3 runs to 16 residues. CDR1 and CDR2 from the germline V gene are SGHRS and YFSETQ. The DNA for the CDR3 is TGCGCCAGCAGCTTGGGGGAGGCATCTCTAGGTTGGGGCTACACCTTC. Translation gives CASSLGEASLGWGYTF.

This clone has only one observation. The chain carries TRBV29-1 and TRBJ1-5, with a tentative D call TRBD1 (5 bases). Trimming removed 4 bases from V and 1 base from J, with 8 bases in between. The CDR3 loop spans 13 amino acids. Germline lookup yields CDR1 SQVTM and CDR2 ANQGSEA. CDR3 region: CSVGGDSNQPQHF. CDR3 coding DNA: TGCAGCGTTGGGGGGGACAGCAATCAGCCCCAGCATTTT.

This chain links TRBV6-5 with TRBJ1-5; TRBD1 might be the D (5 bases). Trimming stripped 7 bases from V and 6 bases from J, with 16 bases between. Germline V gene lookup returns CDR1 MNHEY and CDR2 SVGAGI. The CDR3 runs 14 residues. CDR3 DNA: TGTGCCAGCATCCCGCGGAGGGGATCTCAGCCCCAGCATTTT. Protein product: CASIPRRGSQPQHF.

The V gene is TRBV30, the J gene TRBJ1-1; a weak D match, TRBD1 (6 bases). The CDR3 has 10 residues. Trimming removed 8 bases at V and 11 bases at J, with 15 bases between. The germline gives CDR1 GTSNPN, CDR2 SVGIG (reference sequence). This CDR3 is CAPGGPSAFF. The CDR3 DNA follows: TGTGCCCCGGGGGGGCCATCTGCTTTCTTT.

V and J are TRBV4-3 and TRBJ1-1, with D hard to call. V dropped 4 bases and J dropped 11 bases, with 23 bases sitting between them. The CDR3 is 15 amino acids. Germline V gene sequence: CDR1 LGHNA, CDR2 YSLEER. The CDR3 is CASSLLIGGYAGAFF. As DNA, the CDR3 is TGCGCCAGCAGCCTACTTATAGGCGGGTATGCTGGGGCTTTCTTT.

In its sample, this clone was seen once. The chain combines TRBV19 with TRBJ2-7; 11 nucleotides match TRBD1. With 9 bases clipped from V and 12 bases from J, the junction kept 16 bases outside the gene matches. The germline CDR1 and CDR2 sequences are LNHDA and SQIVND (reference sequence). The CDR3 totals 14 residues. In DNA, the CDR3 is TGTGCCAGCAGCGGACCGGGACAGGGGGAAGAGGCGTACTTC. Protein product: CASSGPGQGEEAYF.

The genes are TRBV5-4 and TRBJ1-3, with TRBD1 matching 7 bases. After removal of 4 bases from V and 4 bases from J, the junction contained 8 bases not matched to a gene. Germline loops: CDR1 SGHNT, CDR2 YYREEE (reference sequence). The CDR3 is 15 amino acids. The CDR3 bases are TGTGCCAGCAGCCAAGACAGGGTATCGGGAAACACCATATATTTT. Its translation: CASSQDRVSGNTIYF.

J is TRBJ1-1 and V is TRBV11-1; 8 nucleotides align to TRBD1. Trimming cost V 5 bases and J 1 base; bases outside gene matches: 6. This CDR3 comprises 15 residues. Germline-derived CDR1 and CDR2 are SGHAT and FQDESV (reference sequence). DNA of the CDR3: TGTGCCAGCAGCCGGACAGGGAATAAGAACACTGAAGCTTTCTTT. As protein: CASSRTGNKNTEAFF.

This clone occurred many times. Other DNA sequences of this sample code for an identical CDR3. The CDR3 here is CASSRTSYEQYF. CDR3 coding DNA: TGTGCCAGCAGCCGCACTTCCTACGAGCAGTACTTC. The J gene is TRBJ2-7, the V gene TRBV3-1 (or the pseudogene TRBV3-2); D is unclear. Trimming left V 4 bases short and J 1 base short, with 5 bases between. The CDR3 is 12 amino acids. The germline V gene has CDR1 LGHDT and CDR2 YNNKEL (reference sequence).

A word on this clone: Other DNA sequences in the same sample also yield this CDR3. V usage is TRBV19 and J usage is TRBJ1-3; 7 bases are a match to TRBD1. Germline-derived CDR1 and CDR2 are LNHDA and SQIVND (reference sequence). The length of the CDR3 is 15 residues. V lost 3 bases and J lost 2; bases outside the gene matches: 4. CDR3: CASSISTGPGNTIYF. The DNA for the CDR3 is TGTGCCAGTAGTATCTCGACAGGGCCTGGAAACACCATATATTTT.

The chain uses TRBV25-1 and TRBJ2-1; 7 bases agree with TRBD1. This CDR3 is built from 15 residues. Trimming cost V 6 bases and J 8 bases; bases outside gene matches: 13. Germline V gene data show CDR1 as MGHDK and CDR2 as SYGVNS. CDR3 DNA sequence: TGTGCCAGCAGCCAACTACTTGTCCAGGGGGATGAGCAGTTCTTC. Translating it yields CASSQLLVQGDEQFF.

The genes are TRBV5-6 and TRBJ1-6; D remains ambiguous. This CDR3 is built from 16 residues. The germline gives CDR1 SGHDT, CDR2 YYEEEE. The germline V and J ends were trimmed by 5 bases and 7 bases, with 19 bases remaining between them. CDR3 region: CASSSRGLEENSPLHF. In DNA, the CDR3 is TGTGCCAGCAGTTCCAGAGGCTTGGAGGAGAATTCACCCCTCCACTTT.

This chain links TRBV18 with TRBJ1-4; D is unresolved. The CDR3 loop spans 15 amino acids. Trimming took off 1 base at V and 0 bases at J, with 6 bases between the two ends. Germline V lookup: CDR1 KGHSH, CDR2 LQKENI. Written as DNA, the CDR3 is TGTGCCAGCTCACCACGGGAGGCAACTAATGAAAAACTGTTTTTT. Encoded protein: CASSPREATNEKLFF.

This chain uses TRBV19 with TRBJ1-2, with 7 bases matching TRBD1. CDR3 length: 15 residues. Germline lookup yields CDR1 LNHDA and CDR2 SQIVND (reference sequence). Trimming took 10 bases from V and 5 from J; bases not matched to a gene: 16. The CDR3 region is CATKRADLRGYGYTF. DNA of the CDR3: TGTGCCACTAAACGGGCGGACCTCAGGGGGTATGGCTACACCTTC.

This clone came up a few times. In DNA, the CDR3 is TGTGCCACCAGTGATTTGCAGCCCCCTCCGCGGGGAGATACGCAGTATTTT. Its protein product is CATSDLQPPPRGDTQYF. The rearrangement uses TRBV24-1 and TRBJ2-3; TRBD2 might be the D (6 bases). CDR1 is KGHDR, CDR2 SFDVKD, per germline. Trimming left V 0 bases short and J 5 bases short, with 17 bases between. The CDR3 has 17 amino acids.

The chain has TRBV30 and TRBJ2-1, with D hard to call. V was pared by 1 base and J by 6 bases, with 4 bases between. The CDR3 totals 11 residues. Germline loops: CDR1 GTSNPN, CDR2 SVGIG (reference sequence). DNA for the CDR3: TGTGCCTGGAGTGCCCTCAATGAGCAGTTCTTC. This gives the protein CAWSALNEQFF. The full variable domain, completed using reference TRBV30 and TRBJ2-1, is SQTIHQWPATLVQPVGSPLSLECTVEGTSNPNLYWYRQAAGRGLQLLFYSVGIGQISSEVPQNLSASRPQDRQFILSSKKLLLSDSGFYLCAWSALNEQFFGPGTRLTVL.

CDR3 sequence (DNA): TGTGCCAGCAGTCCCCGTTTTGGACAGCCACCTAACTATGGCTACACCTTC. Its translation is CASSPRFGQPPNYGYTF. This chain joins TRBV6-6 and TRBJ1-2; a weak D match, TRBD1 (6 bases). Deletions cut 5 bases from V and 0 bases from J, with 19 bases between. Germline CDR1 is MNHNY and CDR2 is SVGAGI (reference sequence). The CDR3 is 17 amino acids.

The chain is built from TRBV20-1 and TRBJ2-1; D is undetermined. Trimming left V 6 bases short and J 3 bases short, with 6 bases between. The germline CDR1 and CDR2 sequences are DFQATT and SNEGSKA (reference sequence). The CDR3 has 11 amino acids. CDR3 nucleotide sequence: TGCAGTGCCCCGAGCTACAATGAGCAGTTCTTC. This sequence encodes CSAPSYNEQFF.

The chain has TRBV19 and TRBJ2-2; 7 bases fit TRBD2. Germline V gene lookup returns CDR1 LNHDA and CDR2 SQIVND (reference sequence). This CDR3 is built from 17 residues. The ends lost 4 bases at V and 5 bases at J; junction bases unmatched: 13. CDR3 amino acids: CASSNRRGGVRTGELFF. CDR3 nucleotide sequence: TGTGCCAGTAGTAACCGTCGCGGGGGTGTTAGGACCGGGGAGCTGTTTTTT.

The rearrangement joins TRBV10-3 to TRBJ2-3; perhaps TRBD2 as D (6 bases). V was trimmed by 3 bases and J by 1 base, leaving 8 bases between them. Germline CDR1 and CDR2: ENHRY and SYGVKD. The CDR3 loop spans 14 amino acids. CDR3 loop: CAISDSGGTDTQYF. DNA of the CDR3: TGTGCCATCAGTGATAGCGGCGGCACAGATACGCAGTATTTT.

This chain uses TRBV7-9 with TRBJ2-1, with D unclear. Deletions cut 5 bases from V and 6 bases from J, with 11 bases between. This CDR3 spans 13 amino acids. CDR1 and CDR2 (germline): SEHNR, FQNEAQ (reference sequence). In DNA, the CDR3 is TGTGCCAGCAGCCGGGTTACGGGCAATGAGCAGTTCTTC. This gives the protein CASSRVTGNEQFF.